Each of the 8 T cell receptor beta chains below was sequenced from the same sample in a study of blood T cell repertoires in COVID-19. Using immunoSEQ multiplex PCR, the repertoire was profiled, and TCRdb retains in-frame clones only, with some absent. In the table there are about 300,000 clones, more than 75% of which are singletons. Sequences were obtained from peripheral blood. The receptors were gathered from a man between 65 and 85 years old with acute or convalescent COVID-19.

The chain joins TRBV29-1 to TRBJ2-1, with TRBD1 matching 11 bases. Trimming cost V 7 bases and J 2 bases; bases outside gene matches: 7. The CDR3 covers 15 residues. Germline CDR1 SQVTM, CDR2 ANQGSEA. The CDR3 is CSADQGQGAYNEQFF. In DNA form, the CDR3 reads TGCAGCGCCGACCAGGGACAGGGGGCCTACAATGAGCAGTTCTTC.

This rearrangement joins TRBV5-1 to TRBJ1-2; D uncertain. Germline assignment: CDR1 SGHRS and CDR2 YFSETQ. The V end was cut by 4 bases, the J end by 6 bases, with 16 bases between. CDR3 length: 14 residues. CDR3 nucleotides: TGCGCCAGCAGCGCGGGCCAATTAGTGGATGGCTACACCTTC. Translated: CASSAGQLVDGYTF.

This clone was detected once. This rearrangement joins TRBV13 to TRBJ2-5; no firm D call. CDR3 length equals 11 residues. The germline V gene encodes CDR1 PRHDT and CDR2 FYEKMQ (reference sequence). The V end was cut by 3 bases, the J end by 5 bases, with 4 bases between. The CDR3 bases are TGTGCCAGCAGCTTCATCGAGACCCAGTACTTC. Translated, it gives CASSFIETQYF.

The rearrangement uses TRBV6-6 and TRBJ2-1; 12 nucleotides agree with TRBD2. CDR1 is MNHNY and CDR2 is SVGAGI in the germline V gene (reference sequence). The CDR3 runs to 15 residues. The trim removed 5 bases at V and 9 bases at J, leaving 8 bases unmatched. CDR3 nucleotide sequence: TGTGCCAGCAGTCGACGACTAGCGGGAGATGGTGAGCAGTTCTTC. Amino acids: CASSRRLAGDGEQFF.

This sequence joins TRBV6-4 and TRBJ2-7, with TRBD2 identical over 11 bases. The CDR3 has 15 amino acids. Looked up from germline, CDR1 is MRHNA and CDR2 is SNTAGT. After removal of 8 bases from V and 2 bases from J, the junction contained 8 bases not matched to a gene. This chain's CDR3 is CASPVSGGDPYEQYF. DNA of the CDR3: TGTGCCAGCCCCGTTAGCGGGGGGGACCCCTACGAGCAGTACTTC.

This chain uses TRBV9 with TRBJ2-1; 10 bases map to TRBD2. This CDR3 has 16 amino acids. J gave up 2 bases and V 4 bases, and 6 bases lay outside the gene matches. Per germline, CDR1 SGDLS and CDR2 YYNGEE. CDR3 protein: CASSRGLAVTYNEQFF. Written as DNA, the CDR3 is TGTGCCAGCAGCAGAGGACTAGCGGTTACCTACAATGAGCAGTTCTTC.

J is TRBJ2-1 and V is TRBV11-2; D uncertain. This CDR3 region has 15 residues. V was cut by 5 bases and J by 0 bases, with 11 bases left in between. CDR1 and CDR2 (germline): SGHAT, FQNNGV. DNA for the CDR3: TGTGCCAGCAGCCGTCTGGCGGACTCCTACAATGAGCAGTTCTTC. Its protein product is CASSRLADSYNEQFF.

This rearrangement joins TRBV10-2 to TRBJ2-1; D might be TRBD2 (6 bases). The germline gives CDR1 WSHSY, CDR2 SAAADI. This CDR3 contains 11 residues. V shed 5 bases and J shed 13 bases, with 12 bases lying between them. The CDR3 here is CASSYSGHQFF. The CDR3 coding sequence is TGCGCCAGCAGTTATAGCGGACACCAGTTCTTC.